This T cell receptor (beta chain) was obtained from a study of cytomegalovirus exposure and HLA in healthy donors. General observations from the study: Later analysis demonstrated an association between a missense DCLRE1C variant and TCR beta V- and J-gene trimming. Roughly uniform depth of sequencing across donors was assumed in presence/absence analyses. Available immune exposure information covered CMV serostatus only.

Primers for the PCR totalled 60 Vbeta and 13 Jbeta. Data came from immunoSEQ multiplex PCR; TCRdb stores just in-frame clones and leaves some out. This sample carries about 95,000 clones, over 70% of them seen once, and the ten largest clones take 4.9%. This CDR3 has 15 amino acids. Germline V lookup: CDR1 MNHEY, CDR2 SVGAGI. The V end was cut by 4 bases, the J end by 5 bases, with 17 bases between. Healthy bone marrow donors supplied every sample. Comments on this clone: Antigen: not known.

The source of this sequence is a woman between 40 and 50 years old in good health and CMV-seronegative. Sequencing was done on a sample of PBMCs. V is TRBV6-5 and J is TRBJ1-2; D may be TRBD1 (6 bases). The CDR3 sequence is CASSSGQLGIYGYTF. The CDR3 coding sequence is TGTGCCAGCAGTTCCGGACAGCTGGGCATTTATGGCTACACCTTC.